This is a list of T cell receptor beta chains from one sample in a study of shared clonotypes between healthy human individuals. The repertoire was sequenced with immunoSEQ multiplex PCR; TCRdb's copy has only in-frame clones and lacks some. The table lists over 1.4 million clones, roughly 97% of them singletons, with approximately 1.1% in the top ten. The sequenced material came from naive CD4+ T cells sorted from blood. Receptors were obtained from a man aged 25 to 45 in good health. Both conserved end residues are part of each CDR3. Each record gives: D gene, J gene, clone size, V gene, CDR3 protein, CDR3 DNA. D genes are given only for firm matches. Clone size, where shown, is once, few, many, or a class for clones that have expanded.

. TRBJ1-5 . TRBV4-3 CASSQARGNQPQHF TGCGCCAGCAGCCAAGCCAGGGGAAATCAGCCCCAGCATTTT
TRBD2 TRBJ2-5 . TRBV9 CASSVFGGSMETQYF TGTGCCAGCAGCGTATTCGGCGGGAGTATGGAGACCCAGTACTTC
. TRBJ1-2 . TRBV5-1 CASSPRGGRQEIGYTF TGCGCCAGCAGCCCTAGGGGGGGCCGGCAGGAGATCGGCTACACCTTC
TRBD1 TRBJ1-2 . TRBV5-6 CASSLPGQGTNYGYTF TGTGCCAGCAGCTTGCCGGGACAGGGGACCAACTATGGCTACACCTTC
. TRBJ1-1 . TRBV27 CASSFTGRAEAFF TGTGCCAGCAGTTTCACAGGCCGCGCTGAAGCTTTCTTT
. TRBJ2-1 . TRBV6-5 CASSSLHEQFF TGTGCCAGCAGCAGCCTGCATGAGCAGTTCTTC
TRBD1 TRBJ1-4 . TRBV5-1 CASSKTLQGANEKLFF TGCGCCAGCAGCAAGACTCTACAGGGGGCTAATGAAAAACTGTTTTTT
. TRBJ1-2 once TRBV5-1 CASSPGEANYGYTF TGCGCCAGCAGTCCCGGAGAAGCTAACTATGGCTACACCTTC
TRBD2 TRBJ2-1 . TRBV11-2 CASSLVGLAGGVEQFF TGTGCCAGCAGCTTAGTAGGTCTAGCGGGAGGTGTTGAGCAGTTCTTC
. TRBJ2-1 . TRBV28 CASTPQRREVWQFF TGTGCCAGCACACCACAGCGGAGGGAAGTGTGGCAGTTCTTC
TRBD1 TRBJ1-2 . TRBV4-1 CASSQRGQGPNYGYTF TGCGCCAGCAGCCAGAGGGGACAGGGTCCTAACTATGGCTACACCTTC
. TRBJ2-5 . TRBV11-2 CASSPQQETQYF TGTGCCAGCAGCCCCCAGCAAGAGACCCAGTACTTC
. TRBJ2-3 . TRBV10-1 CASSIGQGPTDTQYF TGCGCCAGCAGTATCGGGCAGGGACCCACAGATACGCAGTATTTT
. TRBJ2-5 . TRBV14 CASSHPLAETQYF TGTGCCAGCAGCCACCCCCTAGCGGAGACCCAGTACTTC
. TRBJ2-1 . TRBV28 CASRAGSGNEQFF TGTGCCAGCAGGGCAGGGTCTGGCAATGAGCAGTTCTTC
. TRBJ1-5 . TRBV18 CASSPKGIGGNQPQHF TGTGCCAGCTCACCTAAAGGTATCGGGGGCAATCAGCCCCAGCATTTT
. TRBJ1-5 . TRBV7-9 CASSLGANQPQHF TGTGCCAGCAGCTTGGGGGCGAATCAGCCCCAGCATTTT